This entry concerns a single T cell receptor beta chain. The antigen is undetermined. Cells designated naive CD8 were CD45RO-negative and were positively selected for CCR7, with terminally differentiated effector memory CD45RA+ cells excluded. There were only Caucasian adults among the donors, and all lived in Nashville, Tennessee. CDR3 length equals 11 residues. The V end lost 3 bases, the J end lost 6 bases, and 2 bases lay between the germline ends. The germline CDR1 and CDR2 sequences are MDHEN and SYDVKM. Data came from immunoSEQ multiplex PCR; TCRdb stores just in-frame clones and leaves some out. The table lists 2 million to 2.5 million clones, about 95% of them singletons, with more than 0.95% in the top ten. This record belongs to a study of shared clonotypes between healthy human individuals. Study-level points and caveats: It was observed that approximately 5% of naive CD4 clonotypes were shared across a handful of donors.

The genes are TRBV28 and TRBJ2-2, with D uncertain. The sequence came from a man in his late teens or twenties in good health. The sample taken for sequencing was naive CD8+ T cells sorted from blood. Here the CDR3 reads CASSFSGELFF. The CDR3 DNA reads TGTGCCAGCAGTTTTTCCGGGGAGCTGTTTTTT.